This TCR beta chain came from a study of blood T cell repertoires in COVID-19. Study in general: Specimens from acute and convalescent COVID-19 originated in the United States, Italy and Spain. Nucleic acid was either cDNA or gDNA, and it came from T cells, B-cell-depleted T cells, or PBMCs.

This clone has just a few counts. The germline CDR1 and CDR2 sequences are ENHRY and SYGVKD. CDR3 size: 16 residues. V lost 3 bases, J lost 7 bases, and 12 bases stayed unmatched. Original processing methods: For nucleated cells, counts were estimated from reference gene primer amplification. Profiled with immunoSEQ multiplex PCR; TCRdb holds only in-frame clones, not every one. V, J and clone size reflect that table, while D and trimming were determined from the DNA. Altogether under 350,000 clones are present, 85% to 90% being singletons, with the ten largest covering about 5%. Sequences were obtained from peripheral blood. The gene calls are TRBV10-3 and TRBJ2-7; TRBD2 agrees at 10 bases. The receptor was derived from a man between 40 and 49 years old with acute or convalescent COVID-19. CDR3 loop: CAISDTSGGAYWEQYF. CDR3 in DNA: TGTGCCATCAGTGATACCAGCGGGGGGGCCTACTGGGAGCAGTACTTC.